Listed here is a single TCR beta chain. Its target is unknown. Template switching (which added a universal primer site) was used, and cDNA carried unique molecular identifiers. TCRdb reprocessed the 5' RACE reads with MiXCR, giving one entry per CDR3 protein. The data contain approximately 470,000 distinct CDR3 sequences, 13% to 15% of them seen just once; the ten biggest clones take up about 0.53%. These data come from a study of identical twins. Study-wide results and limits: Conclusions leaned on cross-sectional statistical analysis and did not track the same donors over time.

After removal of 6 bases from V and 2 bases from J, the junction contained 6 bases not matched to a gene. This CDR3 comprises 16 residues. The germline V gene has CDR1 MNHEY and CDR2 SVGEGT. This same sample was also taken into another study, of yellow fever vaccine responses in identical twins.

Sequencing was performed on CD4+ T cells sorted from blood. The receptor was isolated from a woman aged 18-29 years in good health. The gene calls are TRBV6-2 or TRBV6-3 and TRBJ2-3; 12 bases are shared with TRBD2. The CDR3 DNA reads TGTGCCAGCAGGGCTAGCGGGAGGGGTGTCACAGATACGCAGTATTTT. Amino acid sequence: CASRASGRGVTDTQYF.